The TCR beta chain under discussion was sequenced for a study of blood T cell repertoires in COVID-19. Study context: Sites across the United States, Italy and Spain contributed samples from acute and convalescent COVID-19. Sources were T cells, B-cell-depleted T cells, or PBMCs; the material itself was cDNA or gDNA.

Under the authors' procedure: Reference gene primers were amplified, and this amplification served to estimate nucleated cell counts. The protocol was immunoSEQ multiplex PCR, while the TCRdb copy is restricted to in-frame clones and leaves out a portion. V, J and clone size derive from that table, while D and trimming were established from the DNA sequence. The sample has hundreds of thousands of clones, approximately 90% seen once. CDR1 is SGHNT and CDR2 is YYREEE in the germline V gene (reference sequence). The CDR3 is 16 residues long. The germline V and J ends were trimmed by 5 bases and 0 bases, with 12 bases remaining between them. Seattle patients were enrolled during active infection and followed longitudinally.

The chain links TRBV5-4 to TRBJ1-6; D remains unclear. This sequence was found in a man aged 55 to 70 with COVID-19, enrolled during active disease. Source material: peripheral blood. This CDR3 is CASSATRSSYNSPLHF. CDR3 DNA sequence: TGTGCCAGCAGTGCGACTCGGAGCTCCTATAATTCACCCCTCCACTTT.